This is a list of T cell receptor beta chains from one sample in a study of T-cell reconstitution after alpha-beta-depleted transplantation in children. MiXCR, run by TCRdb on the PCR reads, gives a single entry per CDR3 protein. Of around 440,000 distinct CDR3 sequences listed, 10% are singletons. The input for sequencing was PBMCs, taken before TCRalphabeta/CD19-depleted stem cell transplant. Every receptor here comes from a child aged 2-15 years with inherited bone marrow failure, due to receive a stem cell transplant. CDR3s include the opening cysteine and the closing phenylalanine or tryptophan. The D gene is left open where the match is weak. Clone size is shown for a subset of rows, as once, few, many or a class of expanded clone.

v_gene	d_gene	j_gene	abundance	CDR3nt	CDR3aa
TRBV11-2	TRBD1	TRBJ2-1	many	TGTGCCAGCAGCCCGACAGGGATATTGCATGAGCAGTTCTTC	CASSPTGILHEQFF
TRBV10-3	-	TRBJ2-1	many	TGTGCCATCAGTGTTGGGGGGAGTGGCTCCTACAATGAGCAGTTCTTC	CAISVGGSGSYNEQFF
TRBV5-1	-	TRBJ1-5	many	TGCGCCAGCAGCTGGCAGGGGAACGGGCAGCCCCAGCATTTT	CASSWQGNGQPQHF
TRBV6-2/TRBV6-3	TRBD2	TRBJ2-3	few	TGTGCCAGCAGTTACCGACTAGCGGCCTTGAGCGGGAGTGAGACAGATACGCAGTATTTT	CASSYRLAALSGSETDTQYF
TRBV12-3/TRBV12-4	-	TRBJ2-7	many	TGTGCCAGCAGTGCCCAATACGAGCAGTACTTC	CASSAQYEQYF
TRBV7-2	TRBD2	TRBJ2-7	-	TGTGCCAGCAGCTTAGCGGTGGGTCTAGCGGGAGACGAGCAGTACTTC	CASSLAVGLAGDEQYF
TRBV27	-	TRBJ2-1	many	TGTGCCAGCAGTCTGCAGGGCTTTGCAGACAATGAGCAGTTCTTC	CASSLQGFADNEQFF
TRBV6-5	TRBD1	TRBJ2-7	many	TGTGCCAGCAGTCGGACAGGGAGCTCCTACGAGCAGTACTTC	CASSRTGSSYEQYF
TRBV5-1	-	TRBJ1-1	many	TGCGCCAGCAGCTTGATGGGGGTTGGTGAAGCTTTCTTT	CASSLMGVGEAFF
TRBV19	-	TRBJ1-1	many	TGTGCCAGTAGTCCACCCGGGCTGAGGGCGTATTTGAACAATGAAGCTTTCTTT	CASSPPGLRAYLNNEAFF
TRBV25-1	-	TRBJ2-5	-	TGTGCCAGCAGACGCAGGGTCATCCTGAGGGAGACCCAGTACTTC	CASRRRVILRETQYF
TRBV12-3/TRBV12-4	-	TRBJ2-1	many	TGTGCCAGCAGTTTTGGTCCCTTTTACAATGAGCAGTTCTTC	CASSFGPFYNEQFF
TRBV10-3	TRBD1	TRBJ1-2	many	TGTGCCATCAGTCCGGGACAGGGAGATGGCTACACCTTC	CAISPGQGDGYTF
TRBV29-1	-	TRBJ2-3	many	TGCAGCACTGCAGGGTCCGTCACAGATACGCAGTATTTT	CSTAGSVTDTQYF
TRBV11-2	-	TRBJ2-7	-	TGTGCCAGCAGCCATGGACCTAGAGGGTCCTACGAGCAGTACTTC	CASSHGPRGSYEQYF
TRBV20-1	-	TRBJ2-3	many	TGCAGTGCTAGAGGTGGAAGAGGCACAGATACGCAGTATTTT	CSARGGRGTDTQYF
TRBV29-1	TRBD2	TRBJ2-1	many	TGCAGCGTTGGAGGCGGGAGTCTCCAGTTCTTC	CSVGGGSLQFF
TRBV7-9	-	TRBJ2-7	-	TGTGCCAGCAGCTTTGGGCAAATCTCCTACGAGCAGTACTTC	CASSFGQISYEQYF
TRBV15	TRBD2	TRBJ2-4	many	TGTGCCACCAGCAGAAGAACAGCGGGAAGTGGAAACATTCAGTACTTC	CATSRRTAGSGNIQYF
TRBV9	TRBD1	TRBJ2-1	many	TGTGCCAGCAGCGTAGAAGGGGGCGCCTACTACAATGAGCAGTTCTTC	CASSVEGGAYYNEQFF
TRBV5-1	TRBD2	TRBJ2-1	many	TGCGCCAGCAGCTTTTCCGGGACTAGCGGGAGGCACACCTACAATGAGCAGTTCTTC	CASSFSGTSGRHTYNEQFF
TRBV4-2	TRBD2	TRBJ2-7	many	TGTGCCAGCAGCCAACGTAGCGGGGAGATCGCCTACGAGCAGTACTTC	CASSQRSGEIAYEQYF
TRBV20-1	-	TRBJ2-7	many	TGCAGTGCTAGAGAGGGGGCCCAGACCGAGCAGTACTTC	CSAREGAQTEQYF
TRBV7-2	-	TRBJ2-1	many	TGTGCCAGCAGCTTAGCTGGTCTCGAGCAGTTCTTC	CASSLAGLEQFF
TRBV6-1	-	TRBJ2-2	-	TGTGCCAGCAGACCTCAGCGGCGGAACACCGGGGAGCTGTTTTTT	CASRPQRRNTGELFF
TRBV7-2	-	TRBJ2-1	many	TGTGCCAGCAGCTTACGTAGGGCGAGGACCAATGAGCAGTTCTTC	CASSLRRARTNEQFF
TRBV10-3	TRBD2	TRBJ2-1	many	TGTGCCATCAGCCGAACTAGCGGGGTTGAGCAGTTCTTC	CAISRTSGVEQFF
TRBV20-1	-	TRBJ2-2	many	TGCAGTGCCGGGAGAATCGGCCGGGAGCTGTTTTTT	CSAGRIGRELFF
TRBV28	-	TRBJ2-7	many	TGTGCCAGCAGTTCCCCGGCCAGCTCCTACGAGCAGTACTTC	CASSSPASSYEQYF
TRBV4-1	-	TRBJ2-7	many	TGCGCCAGCAGCCCGCTCGCGCGGGCCTCCTACGAGCAGTACTTC	CASSPLARASYEQYF
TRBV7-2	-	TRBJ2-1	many	TGTGCCAGCACCCTACAAGTGGGGGGAGTCTACAATGAGCAGTTCTTC	CASTLQVGGVYNEQFF
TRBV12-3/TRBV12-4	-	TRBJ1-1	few	TGTGCCAGCAGTTTGACGGAAATGAACACTGAAGCTTTCTTT	CASSLTEMNTEAFF
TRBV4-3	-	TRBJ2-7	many	TGCGCCAGCAGCCAAGATCTAGGGTTAGCTGGAATCATCTACGAGCAGTACTTC	CASSQDLGLAGIIYEQYF
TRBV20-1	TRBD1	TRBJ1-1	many	TGCAGTGCTACCCTGACAGGGCTGAACACTGAAGCTTTCTTT	CSATLTGLNTEAFF
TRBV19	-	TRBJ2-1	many	TGTGCCAGTAGTATTTTTGAGATAACGAGCGATGAGCAGTTCTTC	CASSIFEITSDEQFF
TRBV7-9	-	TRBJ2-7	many	TGTGCCAGCGCTTTGGGACGGCACGGGGACGAGCAGTACTTC	CASALGRHGDEQYF
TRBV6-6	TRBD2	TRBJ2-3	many	TGTGCCAGCGGTAGCGGGAGGCGGGATACGCAGTATTTT	CASGSGRRDTQYF
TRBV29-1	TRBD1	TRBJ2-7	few	TGCAGCGTTGGCAGGGGGCAGTACGAGCAGTACTTC	CSVGRGQYEQYF
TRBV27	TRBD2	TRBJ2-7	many	TGTGCCAGCAGCCAGACTAGCGGGAGGTACTACTACGAGCAGTACTTC	CASSQTSGRYYYEQYF
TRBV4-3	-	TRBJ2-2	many	TGCGCCAGCAGCCAAGGGTCGGCCAGGGGTTACGGGGAGCTGTTTTTT	CASSQGSARGYGELFF